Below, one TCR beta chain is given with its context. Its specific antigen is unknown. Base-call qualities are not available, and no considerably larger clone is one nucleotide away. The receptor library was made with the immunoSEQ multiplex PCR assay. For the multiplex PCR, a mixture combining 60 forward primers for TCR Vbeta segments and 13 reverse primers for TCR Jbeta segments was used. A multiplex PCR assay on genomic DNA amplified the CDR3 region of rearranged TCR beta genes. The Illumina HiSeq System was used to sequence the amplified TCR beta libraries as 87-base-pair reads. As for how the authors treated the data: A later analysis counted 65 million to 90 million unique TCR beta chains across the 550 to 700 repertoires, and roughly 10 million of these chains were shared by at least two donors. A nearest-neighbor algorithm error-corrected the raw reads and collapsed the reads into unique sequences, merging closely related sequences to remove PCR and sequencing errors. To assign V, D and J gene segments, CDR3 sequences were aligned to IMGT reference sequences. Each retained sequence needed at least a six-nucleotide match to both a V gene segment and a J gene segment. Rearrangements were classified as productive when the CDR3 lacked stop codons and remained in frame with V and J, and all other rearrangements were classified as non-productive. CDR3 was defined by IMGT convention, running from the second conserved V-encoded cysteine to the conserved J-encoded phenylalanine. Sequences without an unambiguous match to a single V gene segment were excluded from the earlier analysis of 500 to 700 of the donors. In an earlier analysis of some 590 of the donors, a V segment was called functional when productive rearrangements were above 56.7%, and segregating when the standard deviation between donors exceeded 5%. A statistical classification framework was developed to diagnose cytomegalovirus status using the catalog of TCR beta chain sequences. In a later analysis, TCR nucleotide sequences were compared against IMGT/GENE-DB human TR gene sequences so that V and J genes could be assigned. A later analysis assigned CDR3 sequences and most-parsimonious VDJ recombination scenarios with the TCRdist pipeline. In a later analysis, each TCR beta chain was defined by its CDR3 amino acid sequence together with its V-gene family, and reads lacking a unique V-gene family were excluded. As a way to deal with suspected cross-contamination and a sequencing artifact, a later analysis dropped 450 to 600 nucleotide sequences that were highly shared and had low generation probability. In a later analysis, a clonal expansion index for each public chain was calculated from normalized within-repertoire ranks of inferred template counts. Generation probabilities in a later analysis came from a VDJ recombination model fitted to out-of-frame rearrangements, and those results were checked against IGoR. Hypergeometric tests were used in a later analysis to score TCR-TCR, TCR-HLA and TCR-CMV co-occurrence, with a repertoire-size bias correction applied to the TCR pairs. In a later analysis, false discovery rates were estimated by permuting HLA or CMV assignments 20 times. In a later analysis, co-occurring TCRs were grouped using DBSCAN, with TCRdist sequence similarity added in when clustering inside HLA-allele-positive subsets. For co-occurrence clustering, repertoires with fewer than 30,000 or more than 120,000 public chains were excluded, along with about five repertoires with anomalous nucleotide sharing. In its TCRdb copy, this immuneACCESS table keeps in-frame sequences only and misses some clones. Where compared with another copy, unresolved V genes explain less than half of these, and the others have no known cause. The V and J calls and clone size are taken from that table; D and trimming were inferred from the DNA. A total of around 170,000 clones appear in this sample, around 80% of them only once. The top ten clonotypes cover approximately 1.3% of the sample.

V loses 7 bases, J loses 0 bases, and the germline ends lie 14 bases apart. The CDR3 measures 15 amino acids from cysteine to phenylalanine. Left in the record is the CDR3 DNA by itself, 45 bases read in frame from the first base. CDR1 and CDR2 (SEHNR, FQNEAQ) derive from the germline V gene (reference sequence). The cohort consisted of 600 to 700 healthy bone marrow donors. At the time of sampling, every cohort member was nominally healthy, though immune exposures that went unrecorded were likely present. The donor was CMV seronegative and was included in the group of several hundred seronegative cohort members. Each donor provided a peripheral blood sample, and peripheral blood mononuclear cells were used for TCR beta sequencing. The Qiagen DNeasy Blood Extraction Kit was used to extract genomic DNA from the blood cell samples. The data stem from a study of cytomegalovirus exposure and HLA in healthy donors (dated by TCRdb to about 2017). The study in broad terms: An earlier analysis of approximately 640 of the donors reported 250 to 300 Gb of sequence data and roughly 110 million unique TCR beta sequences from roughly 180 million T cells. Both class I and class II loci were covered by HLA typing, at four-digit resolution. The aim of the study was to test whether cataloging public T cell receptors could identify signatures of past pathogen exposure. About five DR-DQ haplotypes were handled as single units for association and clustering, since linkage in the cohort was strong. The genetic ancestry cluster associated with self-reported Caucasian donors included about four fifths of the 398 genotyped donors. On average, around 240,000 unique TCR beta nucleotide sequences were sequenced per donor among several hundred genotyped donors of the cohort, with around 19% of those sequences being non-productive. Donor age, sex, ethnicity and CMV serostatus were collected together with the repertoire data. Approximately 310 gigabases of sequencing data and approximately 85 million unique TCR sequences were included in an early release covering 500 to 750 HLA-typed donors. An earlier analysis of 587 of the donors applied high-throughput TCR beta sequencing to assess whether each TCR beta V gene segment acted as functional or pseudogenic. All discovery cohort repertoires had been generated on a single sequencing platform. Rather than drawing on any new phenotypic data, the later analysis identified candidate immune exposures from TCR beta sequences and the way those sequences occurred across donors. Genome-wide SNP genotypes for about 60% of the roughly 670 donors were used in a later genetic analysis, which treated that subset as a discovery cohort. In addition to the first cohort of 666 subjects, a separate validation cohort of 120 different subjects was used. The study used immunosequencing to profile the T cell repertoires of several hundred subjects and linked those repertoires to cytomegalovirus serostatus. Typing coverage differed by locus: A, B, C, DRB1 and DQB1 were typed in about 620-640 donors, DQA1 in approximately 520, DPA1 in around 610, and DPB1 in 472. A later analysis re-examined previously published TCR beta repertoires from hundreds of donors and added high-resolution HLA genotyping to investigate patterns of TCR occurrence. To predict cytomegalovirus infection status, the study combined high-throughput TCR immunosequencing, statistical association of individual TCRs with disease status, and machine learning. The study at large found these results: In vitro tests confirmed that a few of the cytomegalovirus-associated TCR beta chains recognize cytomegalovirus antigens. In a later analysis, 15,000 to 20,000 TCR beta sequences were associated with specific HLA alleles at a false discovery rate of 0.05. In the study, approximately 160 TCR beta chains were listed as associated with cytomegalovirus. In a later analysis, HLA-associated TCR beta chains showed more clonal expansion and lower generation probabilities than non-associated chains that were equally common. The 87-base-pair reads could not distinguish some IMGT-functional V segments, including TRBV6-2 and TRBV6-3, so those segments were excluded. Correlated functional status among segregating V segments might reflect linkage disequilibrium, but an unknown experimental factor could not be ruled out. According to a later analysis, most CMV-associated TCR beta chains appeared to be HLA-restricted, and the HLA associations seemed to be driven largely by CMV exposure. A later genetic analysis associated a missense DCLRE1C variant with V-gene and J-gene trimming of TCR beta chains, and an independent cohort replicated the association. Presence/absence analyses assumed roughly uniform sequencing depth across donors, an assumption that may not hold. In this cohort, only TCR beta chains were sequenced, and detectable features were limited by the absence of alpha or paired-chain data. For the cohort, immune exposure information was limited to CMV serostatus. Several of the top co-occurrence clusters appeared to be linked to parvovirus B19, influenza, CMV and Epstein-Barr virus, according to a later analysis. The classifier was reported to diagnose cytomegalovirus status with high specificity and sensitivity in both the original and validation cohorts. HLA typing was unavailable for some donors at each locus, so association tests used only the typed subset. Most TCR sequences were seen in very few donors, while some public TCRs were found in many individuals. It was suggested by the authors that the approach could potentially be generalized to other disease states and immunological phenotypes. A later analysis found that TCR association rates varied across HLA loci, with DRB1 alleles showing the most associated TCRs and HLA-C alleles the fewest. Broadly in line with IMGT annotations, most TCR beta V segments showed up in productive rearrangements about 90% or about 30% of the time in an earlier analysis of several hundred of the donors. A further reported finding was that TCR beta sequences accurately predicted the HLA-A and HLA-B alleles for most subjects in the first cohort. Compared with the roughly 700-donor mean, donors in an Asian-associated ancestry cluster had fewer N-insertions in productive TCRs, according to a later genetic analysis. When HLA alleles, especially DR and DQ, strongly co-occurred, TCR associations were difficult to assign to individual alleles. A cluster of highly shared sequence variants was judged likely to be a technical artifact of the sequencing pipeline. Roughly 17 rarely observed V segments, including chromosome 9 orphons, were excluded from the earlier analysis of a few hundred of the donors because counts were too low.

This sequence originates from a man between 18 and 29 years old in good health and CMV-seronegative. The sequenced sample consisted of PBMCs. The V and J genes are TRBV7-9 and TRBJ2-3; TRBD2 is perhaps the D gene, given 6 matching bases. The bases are TGTGCCAGCAAGCCTAGGGGACTGAGCACAGATACGCAGTATTTT. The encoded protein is CASKPRGLSTDTQYF.